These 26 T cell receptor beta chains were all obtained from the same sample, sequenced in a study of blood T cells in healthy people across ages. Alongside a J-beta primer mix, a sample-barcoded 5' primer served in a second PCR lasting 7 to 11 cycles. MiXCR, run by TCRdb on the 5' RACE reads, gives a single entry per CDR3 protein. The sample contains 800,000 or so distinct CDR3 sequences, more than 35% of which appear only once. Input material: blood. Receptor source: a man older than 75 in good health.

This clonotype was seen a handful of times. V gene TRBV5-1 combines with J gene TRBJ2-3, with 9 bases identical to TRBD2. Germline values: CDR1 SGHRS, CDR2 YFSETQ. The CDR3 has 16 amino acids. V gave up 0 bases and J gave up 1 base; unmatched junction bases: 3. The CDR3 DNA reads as TGCGCCAGCAGCTTGGGACTAGCGGATGGCACAGATACGCAGTATTTT. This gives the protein CASSLGLADGTDTQYF.

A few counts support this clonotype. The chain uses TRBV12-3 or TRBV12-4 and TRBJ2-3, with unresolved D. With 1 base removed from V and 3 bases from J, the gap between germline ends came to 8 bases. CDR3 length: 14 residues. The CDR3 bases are TGTGCCAGCAGTTTAGGTACAGTTACAGATACGCAGTATTTT. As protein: CASSLGTVTDTQYF.

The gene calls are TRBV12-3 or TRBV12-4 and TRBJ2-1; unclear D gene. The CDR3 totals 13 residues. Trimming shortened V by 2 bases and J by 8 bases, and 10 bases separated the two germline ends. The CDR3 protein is CASSLSPPYEQFF. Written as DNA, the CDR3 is TGTGCCAGCAGTTTATCCCCCCCCTATGAGCAGTTCTTC.

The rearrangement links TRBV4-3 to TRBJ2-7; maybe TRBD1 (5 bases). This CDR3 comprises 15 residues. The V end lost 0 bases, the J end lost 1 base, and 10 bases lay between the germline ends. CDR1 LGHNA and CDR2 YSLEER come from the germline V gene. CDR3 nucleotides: TGCGCCAGCAGCCAAGACAGGGATGGATCCTACGAGCAGTACTTC. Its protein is CASSQDRDGSYEQYF.

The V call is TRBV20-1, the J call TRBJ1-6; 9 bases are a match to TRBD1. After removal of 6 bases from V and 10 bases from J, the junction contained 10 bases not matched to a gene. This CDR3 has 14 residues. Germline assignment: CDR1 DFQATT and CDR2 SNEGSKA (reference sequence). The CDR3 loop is CSAPPGTGLSPLHF. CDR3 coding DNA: TGCAGTGCGCCTCCCGGGACAGGGCTCTCACCCCTCCACTTT.

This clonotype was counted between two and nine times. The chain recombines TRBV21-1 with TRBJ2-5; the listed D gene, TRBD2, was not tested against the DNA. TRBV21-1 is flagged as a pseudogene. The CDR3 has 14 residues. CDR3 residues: CASRKGEGPGEQYF. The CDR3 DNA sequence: TGTGCCAGCAGGAAGGGGGAGGGCCCGGGAGAGCAGTACTTC.

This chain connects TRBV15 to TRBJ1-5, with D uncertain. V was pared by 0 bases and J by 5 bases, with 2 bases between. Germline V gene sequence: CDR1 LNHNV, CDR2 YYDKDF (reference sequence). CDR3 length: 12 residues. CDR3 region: CATSREDQPQHF. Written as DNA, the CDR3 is TGTGCCACCAGCAGAGAGGATCAGCCCCAGCATTTT.

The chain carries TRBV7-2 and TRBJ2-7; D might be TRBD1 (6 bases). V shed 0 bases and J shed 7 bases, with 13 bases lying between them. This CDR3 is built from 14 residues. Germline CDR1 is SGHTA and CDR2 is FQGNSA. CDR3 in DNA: TGTGCCAGCAGCTTAGCCAAGGAGAGGGGGGAGCAGTACTTC. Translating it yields CASSLAKERGEQYF.

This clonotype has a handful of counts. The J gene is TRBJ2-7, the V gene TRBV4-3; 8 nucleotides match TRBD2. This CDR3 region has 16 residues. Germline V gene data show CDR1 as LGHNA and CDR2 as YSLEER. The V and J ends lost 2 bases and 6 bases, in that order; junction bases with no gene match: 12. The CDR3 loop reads CASSQSSGSSTGEQYF. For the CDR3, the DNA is TGCGCCAGCAGCCAATCCAGCGGGAGCTCAACTGGCGAGCAGTACTTC.

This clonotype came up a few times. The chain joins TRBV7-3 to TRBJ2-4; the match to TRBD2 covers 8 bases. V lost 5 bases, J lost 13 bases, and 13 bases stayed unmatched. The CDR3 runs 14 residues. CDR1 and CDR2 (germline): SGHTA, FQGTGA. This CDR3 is CASSPYSGTQGQYF. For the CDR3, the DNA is TGTGCCAGCAGCCCCTATAGCGGGACTCAAGGGCAGTACTTC.

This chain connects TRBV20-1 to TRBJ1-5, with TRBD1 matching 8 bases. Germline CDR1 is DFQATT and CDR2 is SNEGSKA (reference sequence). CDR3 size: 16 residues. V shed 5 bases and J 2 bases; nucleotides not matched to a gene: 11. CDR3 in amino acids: CSAPDASGGGNQPQHF. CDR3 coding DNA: TGCAGTGCTCCAGACGCCTCAGGGGGCGGCAATCAGCCCCAGCATTTT.

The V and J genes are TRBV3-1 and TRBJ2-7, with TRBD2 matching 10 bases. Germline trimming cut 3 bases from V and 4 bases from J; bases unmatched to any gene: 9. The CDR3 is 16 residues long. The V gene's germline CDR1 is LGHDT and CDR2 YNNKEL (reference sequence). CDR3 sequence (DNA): TGTGCCAGCAGCCACGGACTAGCGGACACCCTTTACGAGCAGTACTTC. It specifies CASSHGLADTLYEQYF.

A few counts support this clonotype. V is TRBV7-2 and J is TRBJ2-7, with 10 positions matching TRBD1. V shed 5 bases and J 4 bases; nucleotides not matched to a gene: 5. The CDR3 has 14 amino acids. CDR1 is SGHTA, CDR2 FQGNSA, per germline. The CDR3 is CASSIGTGEYEQYF. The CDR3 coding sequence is TGTGCCAGCAGCATCGGGACAGGGGAATACGAGCAGTACTTC.

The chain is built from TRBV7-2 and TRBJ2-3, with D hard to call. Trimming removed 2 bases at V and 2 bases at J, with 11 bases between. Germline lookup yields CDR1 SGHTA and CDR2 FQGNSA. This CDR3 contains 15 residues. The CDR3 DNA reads TGTGCCAGCAGCTTAAGCACAGTTTACACAGATACGCAGTATTTT. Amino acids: CASSLSTVYTDTQYF. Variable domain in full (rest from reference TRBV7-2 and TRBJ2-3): GAGVSQSPSNKVTEKGKDVELRCDPISGHTALYWYRQSLGQGLEFLIYFQGNSAPDKSGLPSDRFSAERTGGSVSTLTIQRTQQEDSAVYLCASSLSTVYTDTQYFGPGTRLTVL.

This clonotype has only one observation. CDR3 in DNA: TGTGCCACCAGTGGACTAGCGGGCAATGAGCAGTACTTC. This sequence encodes CATSGLAGNEQYF. This rearrangement joins TRBV24-1 to TRBJ2-1, with TRBD2 identical over 10 bases. The J call may be incorrect, as the DNA end agrees better with TRBJ2-7. There are 13 residues in the CDR3. CDR1 and CDR2 from the germline V gene are KGHDR and SFDVKD.

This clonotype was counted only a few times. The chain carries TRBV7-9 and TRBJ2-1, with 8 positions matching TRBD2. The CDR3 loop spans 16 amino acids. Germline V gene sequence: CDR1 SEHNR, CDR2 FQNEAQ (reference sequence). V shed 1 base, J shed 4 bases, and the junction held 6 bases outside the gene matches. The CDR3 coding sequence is TGTGCCAGCAGCTTAGGCGGCGGGAGGCTATACAATGAGCAGTTCTTC. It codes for CASSLGGGRLYNEQFF.

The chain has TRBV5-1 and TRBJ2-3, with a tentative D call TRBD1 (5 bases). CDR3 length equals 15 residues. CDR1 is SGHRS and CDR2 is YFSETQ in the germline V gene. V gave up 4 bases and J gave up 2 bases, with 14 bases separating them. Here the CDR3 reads CASSTDRKTTDTQYF. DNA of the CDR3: TGCGCCAGCAGCACCGACAGAAAAACCACAGATACGCAGTATTTT.

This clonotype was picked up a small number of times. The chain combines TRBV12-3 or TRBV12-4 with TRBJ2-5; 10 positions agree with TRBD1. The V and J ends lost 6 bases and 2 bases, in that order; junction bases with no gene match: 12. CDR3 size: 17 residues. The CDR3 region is CASSLGQGTLVQETQYF. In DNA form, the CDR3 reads TGTGCCAGCAGCCTGGGACAGGGGACGTTGGTTCAAGAGACCCAGTACTTC.

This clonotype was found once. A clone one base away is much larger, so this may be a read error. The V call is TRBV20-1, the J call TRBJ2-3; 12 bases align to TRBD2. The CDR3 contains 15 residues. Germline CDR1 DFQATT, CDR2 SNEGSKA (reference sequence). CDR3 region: CSAQTSGSGTDMQYF. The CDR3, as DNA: TGCAGTGCGCAGACTAGCGGGAGCGGCACAGATATGCAGTATTTT.

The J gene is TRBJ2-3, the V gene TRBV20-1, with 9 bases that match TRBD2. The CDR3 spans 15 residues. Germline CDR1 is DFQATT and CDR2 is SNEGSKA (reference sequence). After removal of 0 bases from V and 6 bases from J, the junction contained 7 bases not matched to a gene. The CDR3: CSARDMAGGSDTQYF. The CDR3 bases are TGCAGTGCTAGAGATATGGCGGGAGGGTCGGATACGCAGTATTTT.

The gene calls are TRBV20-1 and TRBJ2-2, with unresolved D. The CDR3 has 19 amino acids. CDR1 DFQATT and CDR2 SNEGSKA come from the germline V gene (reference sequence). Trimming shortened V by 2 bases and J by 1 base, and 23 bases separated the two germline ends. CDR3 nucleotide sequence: TGCAGTGCTAGAATAAGGACGGCCACCCAGAGCGTGAACACCGGGGAGCTGTTTTTT. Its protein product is CSARIRTATQSVNTGELFF.

The CDR3 nucleotides are TGTGCCAGCAGCCAGGGGTTCGGCACTGAAGCTTTCTTT. Its translation is CASSQGFGTEAFF. J is TRBJ1-1 and V is TRBV12-3 or TRBV12-4; D perhaps matches TRBD1 (6 bases). V lost 6 bases and J 4 bases, leaving 12 bases between the germline ends. This CDR3 region has 13 residues.

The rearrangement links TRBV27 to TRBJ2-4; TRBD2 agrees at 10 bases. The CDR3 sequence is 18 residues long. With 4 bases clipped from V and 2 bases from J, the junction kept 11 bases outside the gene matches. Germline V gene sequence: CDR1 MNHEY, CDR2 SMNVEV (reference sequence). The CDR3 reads CASSSSLIAGGPKNIQYF. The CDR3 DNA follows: TGTGCCAGCAGTTCATCCTTAATAGCGGGAGGACCCAAAAACATTCAGTACTTC.

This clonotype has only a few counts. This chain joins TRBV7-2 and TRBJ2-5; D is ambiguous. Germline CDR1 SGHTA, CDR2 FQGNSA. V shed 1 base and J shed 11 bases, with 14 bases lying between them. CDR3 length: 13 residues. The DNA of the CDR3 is TGTGCCAGCAGCTTAGACCCGCTGAATGAGCAGTACTTC. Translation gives CASSLDPLNEQYF.

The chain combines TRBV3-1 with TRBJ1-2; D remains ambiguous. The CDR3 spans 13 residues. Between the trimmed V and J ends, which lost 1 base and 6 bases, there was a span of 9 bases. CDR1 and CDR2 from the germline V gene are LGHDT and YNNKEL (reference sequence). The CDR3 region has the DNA TGTGCCAGCAGCCAAGGAATCAACGATGGCTACACCTTC. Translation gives CASSQGINDGYTF.

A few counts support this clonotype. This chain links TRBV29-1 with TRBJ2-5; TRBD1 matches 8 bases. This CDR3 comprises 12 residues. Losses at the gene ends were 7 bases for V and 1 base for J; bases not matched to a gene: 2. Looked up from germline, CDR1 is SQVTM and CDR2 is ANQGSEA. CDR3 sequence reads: CSAGTGQETQYF. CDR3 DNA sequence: TGCAGCGCTGGGACAGGCCAAGAGACCCAGTACTTC.